This T cell receptor beta chain comes out of a study of shared clonotypes between healthy human individuals. Study summary: Each donor contributed plates that comprised three CD4 naive, three CD4 memory, two CD8 naive and one CD8 memory.

Splitting of each subset's genomic DNA was done evenly across several immunoSEQ plates. The DNA input per sorted-subset replicate PCR was about 180 ng, corresponding to some 30,000 T cell genomes. Method: immunoSEQ multiplex PCR; TCRdb's copy keeps in-frame clones and lacks some. The repertoire consists of roughly 1,800,000 clones, with about 95% occurring once and the leading ten covering around 1%. Naive CD8 populations comprised CD45RO-negative cells positively selected for CCR7, excluding terminally differentiated effector memory CD45RA+ cells. Those who donated, Caucasian adults without exception, all lived in Nashville, Tennessee. CDR3 size: 16 residues. The V gene lost 1 base and the J gene lost 0 bases, with 7 bases spanning the gap. Germline V gene lookup returns CDR1 SGHAT and CDR2 FQNNGV.

Sequencing used naive CD8+ T cells sorted from blood. The receptor's source is a man younger than 30 in good health. The rearrangement uses TRBV11-2 and TRBJ1-6; perhaps TRBD1 as D (5 bases). CDR3 region: CASSLAGFSYNSPLHF. The CDR3 bases are TGTGCCAGCAGCTTAGCAGGGTTCTCCTATAATTCACCCCTCCACTTT.